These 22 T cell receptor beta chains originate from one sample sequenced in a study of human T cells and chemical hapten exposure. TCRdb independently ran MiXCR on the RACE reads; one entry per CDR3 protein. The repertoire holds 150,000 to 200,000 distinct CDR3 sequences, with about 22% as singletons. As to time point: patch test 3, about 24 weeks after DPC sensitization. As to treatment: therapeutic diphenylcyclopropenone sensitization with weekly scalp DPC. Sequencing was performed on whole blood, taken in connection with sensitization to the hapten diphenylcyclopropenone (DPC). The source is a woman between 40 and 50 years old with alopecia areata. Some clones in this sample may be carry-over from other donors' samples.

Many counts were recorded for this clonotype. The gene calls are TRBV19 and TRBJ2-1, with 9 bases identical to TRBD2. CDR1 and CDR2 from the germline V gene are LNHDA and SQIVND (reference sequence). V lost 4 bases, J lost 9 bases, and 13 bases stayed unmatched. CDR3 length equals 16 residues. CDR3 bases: TGTGCCAGTAGTAAGGGGGCAATCGCGGGAGGGCCTGAGCAGTTCTTC. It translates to CASSKGAIAGGPEQFF.

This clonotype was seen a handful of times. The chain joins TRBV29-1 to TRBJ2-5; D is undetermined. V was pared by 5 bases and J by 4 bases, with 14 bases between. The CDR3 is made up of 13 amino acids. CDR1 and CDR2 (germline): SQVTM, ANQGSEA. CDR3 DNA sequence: TGCAGCGTTAATACAGTAGGTGGAGAGACCCAGTACTTC. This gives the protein CSVNTVGGETQYF. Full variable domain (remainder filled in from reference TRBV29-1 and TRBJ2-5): SAVISQKPSRDICQRGTSLTIQCQVDSQVTMMFWYRQQPGQSLTLIATANQGSEATYESGFVIDKFPISRPNLTFSTLTVSNMSPEDSSIYLCSVNTVGGETQYFGPGTRLLVL.

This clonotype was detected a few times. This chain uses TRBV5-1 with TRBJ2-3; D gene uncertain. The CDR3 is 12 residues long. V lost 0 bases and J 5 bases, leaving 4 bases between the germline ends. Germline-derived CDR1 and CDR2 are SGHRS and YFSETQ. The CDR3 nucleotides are TGCGCCAGCAGCTTGGAAGGAGATACGCAGTATTTT. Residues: CASSLEGDTQYF. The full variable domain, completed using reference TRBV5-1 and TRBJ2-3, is KAGVTQTPRYLIKTRGQQVTLSCSPISGHRSVSWYQQTPGQGLQFLFEYFSETQRNKGNFPGRFSGRQFSNSRSEMNVSTLELGDSALYLCASSLEGDTQYFGPGTRLTVL.

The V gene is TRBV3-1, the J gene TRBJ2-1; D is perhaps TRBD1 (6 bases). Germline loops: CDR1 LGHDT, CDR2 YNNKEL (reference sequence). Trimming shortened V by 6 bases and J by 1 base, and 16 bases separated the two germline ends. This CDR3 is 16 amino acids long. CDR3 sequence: CASSARDTYSYNEQFF. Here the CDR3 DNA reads TGTGCCAGCAGTGCCCGGGACACTTATTCCTACAATGAGCAGTTCTTC.

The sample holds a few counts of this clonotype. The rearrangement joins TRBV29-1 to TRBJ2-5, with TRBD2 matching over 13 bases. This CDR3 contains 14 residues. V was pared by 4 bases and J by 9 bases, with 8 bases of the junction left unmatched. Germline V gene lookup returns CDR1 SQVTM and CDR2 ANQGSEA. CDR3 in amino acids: CSVVQGLAGSAQYF. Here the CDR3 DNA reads TGCAGCGTTGTCCAGGGACTAGCGGGATCGGCCCAGTACTTC.

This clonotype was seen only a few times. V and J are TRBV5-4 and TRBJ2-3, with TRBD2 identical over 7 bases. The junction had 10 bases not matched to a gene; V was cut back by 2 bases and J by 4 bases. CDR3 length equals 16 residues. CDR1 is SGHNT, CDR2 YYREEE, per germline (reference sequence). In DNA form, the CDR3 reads TGTGCCAGCAGCTTCCTGAAAACGCGGGAGCCAGATACGCAGTATTTT. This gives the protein CASSFLKTREPDTQYF.

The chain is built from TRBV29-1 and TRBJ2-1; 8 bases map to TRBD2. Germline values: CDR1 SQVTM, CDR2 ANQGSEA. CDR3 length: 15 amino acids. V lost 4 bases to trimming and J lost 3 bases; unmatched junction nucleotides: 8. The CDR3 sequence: CSVGDPGLGYNEQFF. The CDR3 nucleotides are TGCAGCGTTGGGGATCCGGGACTAGGCTACAATGAGCAGTTCTTC.

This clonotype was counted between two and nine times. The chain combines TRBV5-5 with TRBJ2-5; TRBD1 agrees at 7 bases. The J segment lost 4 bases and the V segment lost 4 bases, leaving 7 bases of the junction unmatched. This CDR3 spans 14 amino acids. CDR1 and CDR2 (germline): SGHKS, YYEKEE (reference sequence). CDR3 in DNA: TGTGCCAGCAGCCAAAACAGGGGACGAGAGACCCAGTACTTC. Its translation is CASSQNRGRETQYF.

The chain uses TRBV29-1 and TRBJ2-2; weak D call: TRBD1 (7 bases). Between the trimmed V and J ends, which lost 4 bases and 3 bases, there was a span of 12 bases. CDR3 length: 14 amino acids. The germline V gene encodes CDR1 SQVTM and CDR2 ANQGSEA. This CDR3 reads CSVVQGGYTGELFF. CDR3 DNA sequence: TGCAGCGTTGTGCAGGGGGGTTACACCGGGGAGCTGTTTTTT.

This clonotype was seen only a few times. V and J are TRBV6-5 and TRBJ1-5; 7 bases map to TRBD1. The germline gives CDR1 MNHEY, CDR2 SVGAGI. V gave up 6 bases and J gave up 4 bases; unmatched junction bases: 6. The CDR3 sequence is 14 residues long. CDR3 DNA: TGTGCCAGCAGGCCGGGACAGTTAAATCAGCCCCAGCATTTT. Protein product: CASRPGQLNQPQHF.

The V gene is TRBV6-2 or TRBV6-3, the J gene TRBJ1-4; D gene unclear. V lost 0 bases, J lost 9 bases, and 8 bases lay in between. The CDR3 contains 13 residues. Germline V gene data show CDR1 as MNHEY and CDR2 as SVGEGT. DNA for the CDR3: TGTGCCAGCAGTTACTCGCCCGGACAAAAACTGTTTTTT. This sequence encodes CASSYSPGQKLFF.

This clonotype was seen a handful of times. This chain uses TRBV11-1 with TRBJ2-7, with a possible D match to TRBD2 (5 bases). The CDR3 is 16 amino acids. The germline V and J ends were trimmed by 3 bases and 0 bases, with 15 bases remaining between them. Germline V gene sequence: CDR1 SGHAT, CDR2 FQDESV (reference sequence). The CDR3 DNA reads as TGTGCCAGCAGCTTTAGGCCGGCGGGCCTCTCCTACGAGCAGTACTTC. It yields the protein CASSFRPAGLSYEQYF.

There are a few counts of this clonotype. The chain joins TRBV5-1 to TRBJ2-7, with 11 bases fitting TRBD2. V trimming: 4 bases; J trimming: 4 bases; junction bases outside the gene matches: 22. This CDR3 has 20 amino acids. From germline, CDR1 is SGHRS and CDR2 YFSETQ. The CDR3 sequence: CASSLRTGLAGGLRPYEQYF. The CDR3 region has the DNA TGCGCCAGCAGCCTCCGGACGGGGCTAGCGGGAGGACTCCGACCTTACGAGCAGTACTTC.

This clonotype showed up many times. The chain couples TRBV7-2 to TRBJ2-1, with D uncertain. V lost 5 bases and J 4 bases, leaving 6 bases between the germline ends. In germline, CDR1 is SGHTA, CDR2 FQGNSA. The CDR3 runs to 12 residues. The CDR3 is CASSLQYNEQFF. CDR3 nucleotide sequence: TGTGCCAGCAGCCTGCAGTACAATGAGCAGTTCTTC.

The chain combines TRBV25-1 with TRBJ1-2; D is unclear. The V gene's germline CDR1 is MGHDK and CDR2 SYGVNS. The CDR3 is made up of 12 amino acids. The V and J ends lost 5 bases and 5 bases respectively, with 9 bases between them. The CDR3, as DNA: TGTGCCAGCAGTAGGCCGGATTATGGCTACACCTTC. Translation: CASSRPDYGYTF.

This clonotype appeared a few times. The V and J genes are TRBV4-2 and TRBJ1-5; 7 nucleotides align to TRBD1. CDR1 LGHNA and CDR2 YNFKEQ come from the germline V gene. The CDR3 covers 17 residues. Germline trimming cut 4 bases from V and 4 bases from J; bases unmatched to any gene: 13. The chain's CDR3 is CASSPRTGLDGNQPQHF. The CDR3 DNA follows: TGTGCCAGCAGCCCCCGGACAGGATTGGACGGGAATCAGCCCCAGCATTTT.

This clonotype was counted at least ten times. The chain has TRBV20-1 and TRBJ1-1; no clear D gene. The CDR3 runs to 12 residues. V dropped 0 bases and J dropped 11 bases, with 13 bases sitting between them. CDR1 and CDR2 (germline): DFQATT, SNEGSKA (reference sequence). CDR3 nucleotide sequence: TGCAGTGCTAGAGATCAAGAGAGGTCGGCTTTCTTT. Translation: CSARDQERSAFF.

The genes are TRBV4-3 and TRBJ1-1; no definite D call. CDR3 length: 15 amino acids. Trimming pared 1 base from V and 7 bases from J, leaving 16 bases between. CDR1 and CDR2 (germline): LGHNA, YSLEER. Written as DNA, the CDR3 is TGCGCCAGCAGCCAAGTAGGCCTGGGGTTTGGTGAAGCTTTCTTT. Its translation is CASSQVGLGFGEAFF.

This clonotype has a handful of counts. The CDR3 bases are TGTGCCACCAGTGATCCTTTTAGGGGCCCGAACACCGGGGAGCTGTTTTTT. It yields the protein CATSDPFRGPNTGELFF. The genes are TRBV24-1 and TRBJ2-2; tentative D call: TRBD1 (5 bases). From germline, CDR1 is KGHDR and CDR2 SFDVKD. Trimming removed 3 bases from V and 0 bases from J, with 13 bases in between. This CDR3 comprises 17 residues.

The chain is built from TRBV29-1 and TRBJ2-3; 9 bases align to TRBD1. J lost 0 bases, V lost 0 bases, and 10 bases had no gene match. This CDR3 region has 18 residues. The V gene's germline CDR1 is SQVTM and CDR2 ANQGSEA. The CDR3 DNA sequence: TGCAGCGTTGAAGACCGAGGTTCGGGACAGGGAAGCACAGATACGCAGTATTTT. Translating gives CSVEDRGSGQGSTDTQYF.

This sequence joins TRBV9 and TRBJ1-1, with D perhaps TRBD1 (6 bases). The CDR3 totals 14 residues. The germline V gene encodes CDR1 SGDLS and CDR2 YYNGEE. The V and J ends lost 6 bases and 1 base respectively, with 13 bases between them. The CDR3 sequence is CASTQGQGNTEAFF. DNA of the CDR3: TGTGCCAGCACTCAGGGGCAGGGGAACACTGAAGCTTTCTTT.

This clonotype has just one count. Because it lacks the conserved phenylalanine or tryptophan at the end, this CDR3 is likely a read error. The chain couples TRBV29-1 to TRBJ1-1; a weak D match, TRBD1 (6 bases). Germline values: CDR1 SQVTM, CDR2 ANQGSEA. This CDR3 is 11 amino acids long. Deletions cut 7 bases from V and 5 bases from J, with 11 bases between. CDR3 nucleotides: TGCAGCGCCCAGAGGGGGACTGAAGCTTTCCTT. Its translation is CSAQRGTEAFL.